A single sample is the source of the 17 T cell receptor beta chains below, sequenced in a study of vaccination and CD4 T cells after COVID-19. These receptors' antigens are unknown. Treatment indicated: roughly ten-day PBMC culture with coronavirus spike peptide pools or control peptides (ViraFEST assay). Cultured CD4+ T-cell DNA underwent Oncomine TCR Beta short-read sequencing. TCRdb analysed the PCR reads with MiXCR anew, one entry per CDR3 protein. This sample carries about 20,000 distinct CDR3 sequences, about 38% of them seen once, and the ten largest clones take about a fifth. The source material was CD4+ T cells from blood, cultured in vitro, sampled before SARS-CoV-2 vaccination. These receptors all come from a human donor who received a COVID-19 vaccine.

V and J are TRBV20-1 and TRBJ2-7, with D possibly being TRBD2 (5 bases). This CDR3 spans 14 amino acids. Trimming cost V 1 base and J 0 bases, with 10 bases left between them. CDR1 is DFQATT, CDR2 SNEGSKA, per germline (reference sequence). The CDR3 is CSARVPGYSYEQYF. The DNA for the CDR3 is TGCAGTGCTAGAGTTCCGGGGTACTCCTACGAGCAGTACTTC.

This chain uses TRBV24-1 with TRBJ2-2, with D unresolved. Germline CDR1 KGHDR, CDR2 SFDVKD. V lost 3 bases and J 4 bases, leaving 2 bases between the germline ends. The CDR3 runs to 12 residues. The CDR3, as DNA: TGTGCCACCAGTGATCCCACCGGGGAGCTGTTTTTT. Translation: CATSDPTGELFF.

This clonotype occurred a few times. J is TRBJ1-6 and V is TRBV19; D is unresolved. The CDR3 sequence is 13 residues long. Trimming took off 4 bases at V and 0 bases at J, with 1 base between the two ends. Germline V lookup: CDR1 LNHDA, CDR2 SQIVND (reference sequence). The CDR3 DNA sequence: TGTGCCAGTAGTAGCTCCTATAATTCACCCCTCCACTTT. Translation: CASSSSYNSPLHF.

This chain links TRBV20-1 with TRBJ2-3, with D perhaps TRBD1 (7 bases). The CDR3 consists of 16 residues. Deletions cut 1 base from V and 2 bases from J, with 16 bases between. Germline loops: CDR1 DFQATT, CDR2 SNEGSKA (reference sequence). As DNA, the CDR3 is TGCAGTGCTAGAGTTAGCGGCAGGGGGTACACAGATACGCAGTATTTT. Translation gives CSARVSGRGYTDTQYF.

The chain links TRBV10-2 to TRBJ2-7; 8 bases agree with TRBD2. V shed 3 bases and J 1 base; nucleotides not matched to a gene: 5. The CDR3 consists of 15 residues. Germline-derived CDR1 and CDR2 are WSHSY and SAAADI. The CDR3 DNA reads TGCGCCAGCAGTGATGGGGGCGGGAGGTCCTACGAGCAGTACTTC. Encoded protein: CASSDGGGRSYEQYF.

The chain carries TRBV5-6 and TRBJ1-6; no clear D. The CDR3 extends over 16 amino acids. V dropped 0 bases and J dropped 1 base, with 8 bases sitting between them. The germline V gene encodes CDR1 SGHDT and CDR2 YYEEEE. The CDR3 loop reads CASSLVSGSYNSPLHF. Written as DNA, the CDR3 is TGTGCCAGCAGCTTGGTCTCCGGATCCTATAATTCACCCCTCCACTTT.

This clonotype has a handful of counts. This chain connects TRBV27 to TRBJ2-7; the D gene is possibly TRBD2 (6 bases). Between the trimmed V and J ends, which lost 5 bases and 3 bases, there was a span of 23 bases. The CDR3 is 17 amino acids. Germline CDR1 MNHEY, CDR2 SMNVEV (reference sequence). Here the CDR3 DNA reads TGTGCCAGCAGTCCACTCTGGGCAGGGCGGGGAGGCTACGAGCAGTACTTC. Protein sequence: CASSPLWAGRGGYEQYF.

The chain links TRBV6-2 or TRBV6-3 to TRBJ2-2; the D gene is possibly TRBD2 (5 bases). Trimming removed 2 bases at V and 8 bases at J, with 12 bases between. Germline CDR1 and CDR2: MNHEY and SVGEGT. The CDR3 contains 14 residues. CDR3 nucleotides: TGTGCCAGCAGTTACCCGGGGTCGTTGGGGGAGCTGTTTTTT. Translation gives CASSYPGSLGELFF.

A few counts support this clonotype. The chain couples TRBV7-6 to TRBJ2-5; 13 nucleotides align to TRBD2. Looked up from germline, CDR1 is SGHVS and CDR2 is FNYEAQ. The CDR3 sequence is 14 residues long. V trimming: 6 bases; J trimming: 7 bases; junction bases outside the gene matches: 5. CDR3 sequence reads: CASRGLAGKGTQYF. CDR3 nucleotides: TGTGCCAGCAGGGGACTAGCGGGGAAGGGGACCCAGTACTTC.

The V and J genes are TRBV12-3 or TRBV12-4 and TRBJ2-7; D remains unclear. V was clipped by 3 bases and J by 0 bases, with 9 bases between them. The CDR3 contains 14 residues. The CDR3 DNA reads as TGTGCCAGCAGTTTGACATCGAGCTCCTACGAGCAGTACTTC. It is translated as CASSLTSSSYEQYF.

In its sample, this clonotype was seen a few times. The genes are TRBV6-5 and TRBJ1-5, with D possibly being TRBD1 (5 bases). The CDR3 has 17 amino acids. Trimming cost V 0 bases and J 7 bases, with 19 bases left between them. Germline V gene lookup returns CDR1 MNHEY and CDR2 SVGAGI. The CDR3: CASSYSVYRGGEQPQHF. The DNA of the CDR3 is TGTGCCAGCAGTTACTCCGTCTATCGGGGGGGGGAGCAGCCCCAGCATTTT.

The J gene is TRBJ2-7, the V gene TRBV12-3 or TRBV12-4; either TRBD1 or TRBD2 may supply D (5 bases each). V was pared by 8 bases and J by 3 bases, with 20 bases between. The CDR3 is made up of 15 amino acids. The CDR3 protein is CASQGDEAKGYEQYF. As DNA, the CDR3 is TGTGCCAGCCAAGGGGACGAGGCGAAAGGCTACGAGCAGTACTTC.

The rearrangement joins TRBV21-1 to TRBJ2-3; the table's D gene call, TRBD1, was not cross checked with the DNA. TRBV21-1 is an annotated pseudogene. CDR3 size: 16 residues. The CDR3 region is CASSKAPRDPTDTQYF. DNA of the CDR3: TGTGCCAGCAGCAAAGCCCCCCGGGACCCCACAGATACGCAGTATTTT.

This clonotype has more than one count but fewer than ten. The J gene is TRBJ2-3, the V gene TRBV20-1; TRBD2 aligns across 11 bases. The CDR3 totals 16 residues. Germline V gene sequence: CDR1 DFQATT, CDR2 SNEGSKA (reference sequence). The V segment lost 6 bases and the J segment 4 bases; nucleotides outside the gene matches: 12. CDR3 region: CSAGRLTSGTADTQYF. In DNA, the CDR3 is TGCAGTGCCGGACGCCTGACTAGCGGGACGGCAGATACGCAGTATTTT.

In its sample, this clonotype was seen a few times. This rearrangement joins TRBV28 to TRBJ1-4; no reliable D call. This CDR3 has 12 residues. Germline V gene lookup returns CDR1 MDHEN and CDR2 SYDVKM. Between the trimmed V and J ends, which lost 10 bases and 8 bases, there was a span of 14 bases. This chain's CDR3 is CATGPLGEKLFF. CDR3 coding DNA: TGTGCCACAGGTCCCTTGGGAGAAAAACTGTTTTTT.

This chain links TRBV27 with TRBJ2-1; 8 bases match TRBD1. The CDR3 spans 15 residues. Unmatched junction bases numbered 10, after V lost 2 bases and J lost 10 bases. Germline V gene lookup returns CDR1 MNHEY and CDR2 SMNVEV (reference sequence). The CDR3 here is CASSLTAGGSHEQFF. The CDR3 bases are TGTGCCAGCAGTTTAACGGCAGGGGGCTCCCACGAGCAGTTCTTC.

The rearrangement uses TRBV6-1 and TRBJ2-7; 7 positions agree with TRBD1. The V segment lost 7 bases and the J segment 5 bases; nucleotides outside the gene matches: 8. CDR3 length: 13 residues. Germline V gives CDR1 MNHNS, CDR2 SASEGT. The CDR3 bases are TGTGCCAGCAATACAGGGGCCAAGGACGAGCAGTACTTC. Translating gives CASNTGAKDEQYF.